Each of the 20 T cell receptor beta chains below was sequenced from the same sample in a study of blood T cell repertoires in COVID-19 (dated by TCRdb to 2019 to 2021). The library was obtained by the immunoSEQ multiplex PCR assay. In TCRdb, the immuneACCESS table is reduced to in-frame sequences with V and J assigned. These tables do not hold every clone; where another copy was compared, an unresolved V gene accounts for under half, and the others remain unexplained. The sample table records around 70,000 clones; around nine tenths of these occur just once. Clones ranked in the top ten supply about 5% of the sample. The sequenced material came from peripheral blood. The receptors derive from a human donor in a cohort sampled during active COVID-19.

CDR3 sequence: CATSRGTRGIPYEQYF. The CDR3 DNA follows: TGTGCCACCAGCAGAGGGACCAGGGGCATACCCTACGAGCAGTACTTC. This sequence joins TRBV15 and TRBJ2-7, with D possibly being TRBD1 (6 bases). Trimming took 1 base from V and 2 from J, leaving 15 bases between them. The length of the CDR3 is 16 residues. Per germline, CDR1 LNHNV and CDR2 YYDKDF (reference sequence). Full variable domain (outside the CDR3, taken from reference TRBV15 and TRBJ2-7): DAMVIQNPRYQVTQFGKPVTLSCSQTLNHNVMYWYQQKSSQAPKLLFHYYDKDFNNEADTPDNFQSRRPNTSFCFLDIRSPGLGDTAMYLCATSRGTRGIPYEQYFGPGTRLTVT.

This clone has only a few counts. This sequence joins TRBV2 and TRBJ2-3, with 13 bases fitting TRBD2. The CDR3 has 17 residues. Germline CDR1 reads SNHLY; CDR2 reads FYNNEI. V lost 4 bases, J lost 0 bases, and 4 bases stayed unmatched. The CDR3 DNA follows: TGTGCCAGCAGTGGACTAGCGGGGGGTTTAAGCACAGATACGCAGTATTTT. Protein: CASSGLAGGLSTDTQYF. The variable domain in full, completed from reference TRBV2 and TRBJ2-3, reads EPEVTQTPSHQVTQMGQEVILRCVPISNHLYFYWYRQILGQKVEFLVSFYNNEISEKSEIFDDQFSVERPDGSNFTLKIRSTKLEDSAMYFCASSGLAGGLSTDTQYFGPGTRLTVL.

V and J are TRBV7-3 and TRBJ2-7; 9 bases fit TRBD1. The length of the CDR3 is 14 residues. Germline CDR1 SGHTA, CDR2 FQGTGA. The trim removed 5 bases at V and 5 bases at J, leaving 7 bases unmatched. The CDR3 region has the DNA TGTGCCAGCAGCGTGGGACAGGGTTTCAACGAGCAGTACTTC. The encoded protein is CASSVGQGFNEQYF.

The chain combines TRBV2 with TRBJ2-3; D ambiguous. Germline values: CDR1 SNHLY, CDR2 FYNNEI. The length of the CDR3 is 13 residues. V was shortened by 2 bases and J by 2 bases, with 5 bases between the two germline ends. As DNA, the CDR3 is TGTGCCAGCAGTGAACGGTCCACAGATACGCAGTATTTT. It translates to CASSERSTDTQYF.

This sequence joins TRBV29-1 and TRBJ2-7, with D perhaps matching TRBD1 (5 bases). The CDR3 consists of 13 residues. CDR1 is SQVTM and CDR2 is ANQGSEA in the germline V gene. Trimming took 6 bases from V and 3 from J, leaving 15 bases between them. The CDR3 protein is CSVGRGLNYEQYF. The CDR3 region has the DNA TGCAGCGTCGGAAGGGGCCTAAACTACGAGCAGTACTTC.

The CDR3 bases are TGTGCCTGGAGTCAGGGATACAATCAGCCCCAGCATTTT. Its protein product is CAWSQGYNQPQHF. V is TRBV30 and J is TRBJ1-5, with D possibly TRBD1 on 5 matching bases. The CDR3 is 13 amino acids. V was pared by 2 bases and J by 3 bases, with 8 bases between. CDR1 and CDR2 (germline): GTSNPN, SVGIG (reference sequence).

The chain is built from TRBV4-2 and TRBJ2-1; 7 nucleotides match TRBD2. The germline CDR1 and CDR2 sequences are LGHNA and YNFKEQ. The V and J ends lost 4 bases and 0 bases, in that order; junction bases with no gene match: 9. The CDR3 is made up of 17 amino acids. The CDR3 loop reads CASSRSERGGSYNEQFF. For the CDR3, the DNA is TGTGCCAGCAGCCGATCAGAGCGCGGGGGCTCCTACAATGAGCAGTTCTTC.

V usage is TRBV12-3 or TRBV12-4 and J usage is TRBJ1-2, with a possible D match to TRBD1 (6 bases). The CDR3 spans 13 residues. V was clipped by 5 bases and J by 4 bases, with 11 bases between them. In DNA, the CDR3 is TGTGCCAGCAGTCACAGGGATTTCTATGGCTACACCTTC. Translation gives CASSHRDFYGYTF.

The V call is TRBV7-6, the J call TRBJ1-1; D gene unclear. Trimming left V 1 base short and J 7 bases short, with 10 bases between. In germline, CDR1 is SGHVS, CDR2 FNYEAQ. This CDR3 has 13 amino acids. The CDR3 region has the DNA TGTGCCAGCAGCTTAGACACAGATCTTGAAGCTTTCTTT. This codes for CASSLDTDLEAFF. The full variable domain, with the rest looked up from reference TRBV7-6 and TRBJ1-1, is GAGVSQSPRYKVTKRGQDVALRCDPISGHVSLYWYRQALGQGPEFLTYFNYEAQQDKSGLPNDRFSAERPEGSISTLTIQRTEQRDSAMYRCASSLDTDLEAFFGQGTRLTVV.

The chain joins TRBV29-1 to TRBJ1-2, with 7 bases fitting TRBD1. Losses at the gene ends were 6 bases for V and 8 bases for J; bases not matched to a gene: 15. CDR1 and CDR2 from the germline V gene are SQVTM and ANQGSEA. CDR3 length equals 14 residues. CDR3 sequence (DNA): TGCAGCGTCCGAAAAGGAAAGGGGGCGTCAGGCTACACCTTC. It yields the protein CSVRKGKGASGYTF.

The gene calls are TRBV13 and TRBJ1-2; no definite D call. This CDR3 is built from 12 residues. The V end lost 4 bases, the J end lost 3 bases, and 6 bases lay between the germline ends. CDR1 is PRHDT, CDR2 FYEKMQ, per germline (reference sequence). This CDR3 is CASSSRYYGYTF. In nucleotides, the CDR3 is TGTGCCAGCAGCTCCCGGTACTATGGCTACACCTTC.

V gene TRBV5-1 combines with J gene TRBJ2-3, with 8 bases identical to TRBD1. Losses at the gene ends were 4 bases for V and 4 bases for J; bases not matched to a gene: 5. The CDR3 is made up of 14 amino acids. Germline loops: CDR1 SGHRS, CDR2 YFSETQ. The CDR3, as DNA: TGCGCCAGCAGCGTACAGGGGGTCGCAGATACGCAGTATTTT. Translating it yields CASSVQGVADTQYF. Based on the CDR3 plus reference TRBV5-1 and TRBJ2-3, the full variable domain is KAGVTQTPRYLIKTRGQQVTLSCSPISGHRSVSWYQQTPGQGLQFLFEYFSETQRNKGNFPGRFSGRQFSNSRSEMNVSTLELGDSALYLCASSVQGVADTQYFGPGTRLTVL.

V usage is TRBV7-9 and J usage is TRBJ2-5; 11 nucleotides line up with TRBD2. CDR1 SEHNR and CDR2 FQNEAQ come from the germline V gene (reference sequence). After removal of 8 bases from V and 2 bases from J, the junction contained 4 bases not matched to a gene. This CDR3 contains 14 residues. The CDR3 nucleotides are TGTGCCAGCCTCGGGACTAGCGGACAAGAGACCCAGTACTTC. Translating gives CASLGTSGQETQYF.

This chain uses TRBV7-9 with TRBJ1-2, with D perhaps TRBD1 (6 bases). Trimming removed 5 bases from V and 5 bases from J, with 18 bases in between. Germline loops: CDR1 SEHNR, CDR2 FQNEAQ (reference sequence). The CDR3 loop spans 15 amino acids. Here the CDR3 reads CASSPGAAGPYGYTF. CDR3 in DNA: TGTGCCAGCAGCCCAGGGGCTGCTGGACCATATGGCTACACCTTC. Full variable domain (outside the CDR3, taken from reference TRBV7-9 and TRBJ1-2): DTGVSQNPRHKITKRGQNVTFRCDPISEHNRLYWYRQTLGQGPEFLTYFQNEAQLEKSRLLSDRFSAERPKGSFSTLEIQRTEQGDSAMYLCASSPGAAGPYGYTFGSGTRLTVV.

V is TRBV4-1 and J is TRBJ2-1, with 9 nucleotides matching TRBD2. The CDR3 contains 16 residues. Unmatched junction bases numbered 3, after V lost 0 bases and J lost 3 bases. Germline-derived CDR1 and CDR2 are MGHRA and YSYEKL. CDR3 residues: CASSQEGGGVYNEQFF. CDR3 DNA sequence: TGCGCCAGCAGCCAAGAGGGCGGGGGGGTCTACAATGAGCAGTTCTTC.

The rearrangement joins TRBV5-6 to TRBJ2-7; D remains ambiguous. The CDR3 spans 13 residues. The germline CDR1 and CDR2 sequences are SGHDT and YYEEEE. Between the trimmed V and J ends, which lost 2 bases and 7 bases, there was a span of 13 bases. CDR3 nucleotide sequence: TGTGCCAGCAGCTTTATGGCGTGGGCGGAGCAGTACTTC. Amino acid sequence: CASSFMAWAEQYF.

The chain is built from TRBV18 and TRBJ1-2, with 8 bases lining up with TRBD1. The CDR3 sequence is 12 residues long. The germline CDR1 and CDR2 sequences are KGHSH and LQKENI. Losses at the gene ends were 5 bases for V and 7 bases for J; bases not matched to a gene: 3. CDR3: CASSGQGSGYTF. The CDR3 DNA sequence: TGTGCCAGCTCAGGACAGGGTAGTGGCTACACCTTC.

The J gene is TRBJ1-1, the V gene TRBV18; no definite D call. The CDR3 loop spans 14 amino acids. The V end was cut by 0 bases, the J end by 1 base, with 6 bases between. The germline CDR1 and CDR2 sequences are KGHSH and LQKENI. CDR3 region: CASSPPAGNTEAFF. The CDR3 DNA reads TGTGCCAGCTCACCACCGGCAGGGAACACTGAAGCTTTCTTT.

This chain uses TRBV7-9 with TRBJ2-5; D possibly corresponds to TRBD1 (5 bases). V lost 1 base, J lost 5 bases, and 14 bases lay in between. Germline V CDR1 and CDR2: SEHNR, FQNEAQ (reference sequence). This CDR3 is 15 amino acids long. DNA for the CDR3: TGTGCCAGCAGCTTAGACCTCCAGGGATTTGAGACCCAGTACTTC. The encoded protein is CASSLDLQGFETQYF. Looking up the rest from reference TRBV7-9 and TRBJ2-5 gives the full variable domain: DTGVSQNPRHKITKRGQNVTFRCDPISEHNRLYWYRQTLGQGPEFLTYFQNEAQLEKSRLLSDRFSAERPKGSFSTLEIQRTEQGDSAMYLCASSLDLQGFETQYFGPGTRLLVL.

This clone came up once. The chain carries TRBV6-5 and TRBJ1-4; 9 bases line up with TRBD1. The CDR3 runs 14 residues. Per germline, CDR1 MNHEY and CDR2 SVGAGI. The V and J ends lost 6 bases and 7 bases, in that order; junction bases with no gene match: 6. CDR3 sequence: CASSRDREGEKLFF. The CDR3 bases are TGTGCCAGCAGCCGGGACAGGGAAGGTGAAAAACTGTTTTTT.